Shown below are 16 T cell receptor beta chains from a single sample sequenced in a study of shared clonotypes between healthy human individuals. Generated by immunoSEQ multiplex PCR, the TCRdb table keeps only in-frame clones and is missing some. The sample holds about 110,000 clones; 68% are singletons and the top ten take more than 20%. The sample comprised memory CD8+ T cells sorted from blood. The subset was: CD45RO+ cells pooled with CCR7-negative TemRA cells. Receptors originate from a woman aged 25 to 39 in good health.

This chain connects TRBV19 to TRBJ2-1; D unresolved. The CDR3 has 13 amino acids. Per the germline V gene, CDR1 is LNHDA and CDR2 is SQIVND (reference sequence). V was shortened by 1 base and J by 7 bases, with 8 bases between the two germline ends. The CDR3 coding sequence is TGTGCCAGTAGTATAGCTTATGGGAATGAGCAGTTCTTC. This sequence encodes CASSIAYGNEQFF. The full variable domain, completed using reference TRBV19 and TRBJ2-1, is DGGITQSPKYLFRKEGQNVTLSCEQNLNHDAMYWYRQDPGQGLRLIYYSQIVNDFQKGDIAEGYSVSREKKESFPLTVTSAQKNPTAFYLCASSIAYGNEQFFGPGTRLTVL.

This rearrangement joins TRBV6-6 to TRBJ2-1; 7 positions agree with TRBD2. Germline CDR1 and CDR2: MNHNY and SVGAGI (reference sequence). This CDR3 comprises 14 residues. The J segment lost 9 bases and the V segment lost 2 bases, leaving 7 bases of the junction unmatched. The CDR3 here is CASSYGDYDGEQFF. The CDR3 DNA sequence: TGTGCCAGCAGTTACGGGGACTACGACGGTGAGCAGTTCTTC.

The chain couples TRBV29-1 to TRBJ2-7; D might be TRBD1 (7 bases). V was shortened by 1 base and J by 4 bases, with 11 bases between the two germline ends. Germline lookup yields CDR1 SQVTM and CDR2 ANQGSEA. This CDR3 is built from 13 residues. CDR3 sequence: CSVEAEGAYEQYF. The CDR3 DNA reads as TGCAGCGTTGAAGCGGAGGGGGCGTACGAGCAGTACTTC.

The chain employs TRBV25-1 and TRBJ2-2; no clear D gene. The CDR3 extends over 13 amino acids. Germline-derived CDR1 and CDR2 are MGHDK and SYGVNS. Trimming pared 7 bases from V and 6 bases from J, leaving 12 bases between. The CDR3 nucleotides are TGTGCCAGCATAGGAAGCAAGGCCGGGGAGCTGTTTTTT. Translation gives CASIGSKAGELFF.

The chain joins TRBV4-1 to TRBJ1-5; 8 bases line up with TRBD1. With V trimmed by 2 bases and J by 4 bases, 7 bases remained unmatched. Germline CDR1 and CDR2: MGHRA and YSYEKL. The length of the CDR3 is 16 residues. The CDR3 nucleotides read TGCGCCAGCAGCCAAATAGGACAGGGTGGGAATCAGCCCCAGCATTTT. Translation: CASSQIGQGGNQPQHF.

The chain links TRBV14 to TRBJ2-7; 9 bases align to TRBD1. V shed 4 bases and J 2 bases; nucleotides not matched to a gene: 6. This CDR3 has 15 amino acids. Germline V CDR1 and CDR2: SGHDN, FVKESK. CDR3 loop: CASSPGTGPTYEQYF. The DNA for the CDR3 is TGTGCCAGCAGCCCCGGGACAGGGCCAACCTACGAGCAGTACTTC.

Comments on this clone: In the same sample, other DNA sequences code for this CDR3. V and J are TRBV5-1 and TRBJ2-7; 7 bases map to TRBD1. CDR1 is SGHRS and CDR2 is YFSETQ in the germline V gene. The CDR3 consists of 15 residues. J lost 0 bases, V lost 4 bases, and 7 bases had no gene match. DNA of the CDR3: TGCGCCAGCAGCGATCGGACAGGCAGCTCCTACGAGCAGTACTTC. This encodes CASSDRTGSSYEQYF. The variable domain in full, completed from reference TRBV5-1 and TRBJ2-7, reads KAGVTQTPRYLIKTRGQQVTLSCSPISGHRSVSWYQQTPGQGLQFLFEYFSETQRNKGNFPGRFSGRQFSNSRSEMNVSTLELGDSALYLCASSDRTGSSYEQYFGPGTRLTVT.

CDR3 loop: CASSYLAGGTYEQYF. In DNA form, the CDR3 reads TGTGCCAGCAGTTATTTGGCTGGGGGGACCTACGAGCAGTACTTC. The rearrangement links TRBV28 to TRBJ2-7; a possible D gene is TRBD2 (6 bases). The CDR3 runs 15 residues. Trimming took 4 bases from V and 2 from J, leaving 15 bases between them. CDR1 MDHEN and CDR2 SYDVKM come from the germline V gene. The full variable domain, in which reference TRBV28 and TRBJ2-7 provide the parts outside the CDR3, is DVKVTQSSRYLVKRTGEKVFLECVQDMDHENMFWYRQDPGLGLRLIYFSYDVKMKEKGDIPEGYSVSREKKERFSLILESASTNQTSMYLCASSYLAGGTYEQYFGPGTRLTVT.

This chain uses TRBV27 with TRBJ1-5; TRBD1 might be the D (6 bases). Germline assignment: CDR1 MNHEY and CDR2 SMNVEV (reference sequence). CDR3 length: 14 amino acids. Trimming shortened V by 4 bases and J by 6 bases, and 13 bases separated the two germline ends. CDR3 DNA: TGTGCCAGCAGTTCCTGGGGGGGCGGTCAGCCCCAGCATTTT. As protein: CASSSWGGGQPQHF.

The chain couples TRBV16 to TRBJ1-5; 7 bases match TRBD1. Germline V gives CDR1 KGHSY, CDR2 FQNENV. J gave up 1 base and V 7 bases, and 10 bases lay outside the gene matches. The CDR3 runs 16 residues. Here the CDR3 reads CASNPLGGQSNQPQHF. DNA of the CDR3: TGTGCCAGCAACCCGCTGGGGGGACAGAGCAATCAGCCCCAGCATTTT. The full variable domain, with the rest looked up from reference TRBV16 and TRBJ1-5, is GEEVAQTPKHLVRGEGQKAKLYCAPIKGHSYVFWYQQVLKNEFKFLISFQNENVFDETGMPKERFSAKCLPNSPCSLEIQATKLEDSAVYFCASNPLGGQSNQPQHFGDGTRLSIL.

The genes are TRBV19 and TRBJ1-1, with a weak D call TRBD1 (6 bases). Germline V CDR1 and CDR2: LNHDA, SQIVND (reference sequence). The CDR3 has 15 amino acids. V lost 5 bases and J 5 bases, leaving 18 bases between the germline ends. The CDR3 here is CASSLRTEGWTEAFF. The CDR3 nucleotides are TGTGCCAGTAGTCTCCGGACAGAGGGATGGACTGAAGCTTTCTTT. Full variable domain (remainder filled in from reference TRBV19 and TRBJ1-1): DGGITQSPKYLFRKEGQNVTLSCEQNLNHDAMYWYRQDPGQGLRLIYYSQIVNDFQKGDIAEGYSVSREKKESFPLTVTSAQKNPTAFYLCASSLRTEGWTEAFFGQGTRLTVV.

The V call is TRBV5-6, the J call TRBJ1-2; a possible D gene is TRBD1 (5 bases). The CDR3 length is 15 residues. Germline lookup yields CDR1 SGHDT and CDR2 YYEEEE. Trimming left V 4 bases short and J 4 bases short, with 17 bases between. CDR3 residues: CASSIDGSGVYGYTF. DNA for the CDR3: TGTGCCAGCAGCATCGACGGATCGGGGGTCTATGGCTACACCTTC.

On this clone: The likely explanation is a read error, given a far larger clone one base away. This sequence joins TRBV7-8 and TRBJ2-7; TRBD2 is a possible D gene (7 bases). Germline V lookup: CDR1 SGHVS, CDR2 FQNEAQ. The CDR3 contains 16 residues. V shed 2 bases and J shed 6 bases, with 20 bases lying between them. The CDR3 protein is CASSLLAGVGGGEQYF. In DNA, the CDR3 is TGTGCCAGCAGCTTACTTGCGGGAGTAGGGGGGGGCGAGCAGTACTTC.

The DNA of the CDR3 is TGTGCCAGCAGCTTGGCCCCAGCGGGAAGGTTTGAGCAGTTCTTC. This gives the protein CASSLAPAGRFEQFF. The J gene is TRBJ2-1, the V gene TRBV5-4; 7 bases agree with TRBD2. The J segment lost 9 bases and the V segment lost 0 bases, leaving 9 bases of the junction unmatched. From germline, CDR1 is SGHNT and CDR2 YYREEE (reference sequence). This CDR3 spans 15 amino acids.

This chain connects TRBV7-2 to TRBJ2-7; TRBD2 matches 11 bases. The CDR3 contains 16 residues. The V and J ends lost 1 base and 0 bases, in that order; junction bases with no gene match: 2. Germline CDR1 is SGHTA and CDR2 is FQGNSA. CDR3 in DNA: TGTGCCAGCAGCTTAGGACTAGCGGGGATCTCCTACGAGCAGTACTTC. Its protein product is CASSLGLAGISYEQYF.

The rearrangement uses TRBV29-1 and TRBJ2-1; 9 bases align to TRBD2. The germline CDR1 and CDR2 sequences are SQVTM and ANQGSEA. CDR3 length: 14 residues. Trimming at V came to 4 bases and at J to 5 bases, leaving 6 bases not matched to a gene. The CDR3: CSVVAGGYHNEQFF. CDR3 nucleotides: TGCAGCGTTGTCGCGGGAGGGTACCACAATGAGCAGTTCTTC.